This T cell receptor beta chain was sequenced during a study of T-cell reconstitution after alpha-beta-depleted transplantation in children. The CDR3 runs 15 residues. From germline, CDR1 is KGHDR and CDR2 SFDVKD. V dropped 0 bases and J dropped 6 bases, with 12 bases sitting between them. A library of TCRbeta sequences, prepared with unique molecular identifiers, was generated. A single record per CDR3 protein comes from TCRdb applying MiXCR to the PCR reads. The sample carries around 400,000 distinct CDR3 sequences, roughly 20% recorded once. This clonotype was recorded at least ten times. The chain carries TRBV24-1 and TRBJ2-3, with D unresolved. Here the sequenced sample was PBMCs from the stem cell graft donor, taken from the stem cell graft. The clonotype comes from a human donor who donated a stem cell graft to a child with acute myeloid leukemia. The CDR3 reads CATSDLLDDTDTQYF. CDR3 bases: TGTGCCACCAGTGATTTGCTAGATGACACCGATACGCAGTATTTT.